This TCR beta chain was identified during a study of blood T cell repertoires in COVID-19. Study context: Spain, Italy and the United States supplied samples that represented acute and convalescent COVID-19. Nucleic acid was either cDNA or gDNA, and it came from T cells, B-cell-depleted T cells, or PBMCs.

Germline loops: CDR1 LNHDA, CDR2 SQIVND (reference sequence). The CDR3 extends over 15 amino acids. Trimming took 7 bases from V and 1 from J, leaving 16 bases between them. Per the original data handling: Estimation of nucleated cell counts was performed using reference gene primer amplification. The repertoire was sequenced with immunoSEQ multiplex PCR; TCRdb's copy has only in-frame clones and lacks some. The V and J calls and clone size were taken over from that table, and D and trimming were inferred from the DNA. The table shows about 190,000 clones, with less than 85% occurring only once. The receptor's source is a woman aged 45 to 65 with acute or convalescent COVID-19. The material sequenced was peripheral blood. The chain couples TRBV19 to TRBJ1-1; D possibly corresponds to TRBD1 (6 bases). CDR3 loop: CASTVRTVTNTEAFF. In DNA form, the CDR3 reads TGTGCCAGTACCGTGAGGACAGTAACGAACACTGAAGCTTTCTTT.